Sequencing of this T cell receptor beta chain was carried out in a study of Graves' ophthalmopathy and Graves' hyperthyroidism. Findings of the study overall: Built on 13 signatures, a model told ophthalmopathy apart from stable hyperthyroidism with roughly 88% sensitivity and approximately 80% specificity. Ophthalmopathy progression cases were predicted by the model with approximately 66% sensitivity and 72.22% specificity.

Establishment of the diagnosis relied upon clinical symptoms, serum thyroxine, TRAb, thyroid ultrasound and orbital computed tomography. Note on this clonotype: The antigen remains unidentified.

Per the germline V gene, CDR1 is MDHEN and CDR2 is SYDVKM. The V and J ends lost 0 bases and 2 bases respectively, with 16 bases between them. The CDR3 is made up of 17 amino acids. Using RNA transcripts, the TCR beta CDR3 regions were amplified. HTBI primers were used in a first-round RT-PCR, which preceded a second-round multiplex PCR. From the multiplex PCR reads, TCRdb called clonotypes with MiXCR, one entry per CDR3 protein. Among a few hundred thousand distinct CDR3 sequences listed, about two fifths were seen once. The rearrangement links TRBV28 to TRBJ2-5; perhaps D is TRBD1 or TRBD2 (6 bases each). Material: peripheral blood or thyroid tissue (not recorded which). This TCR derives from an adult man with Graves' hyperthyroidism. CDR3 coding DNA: TGTGCCAGCAGTTTATGGACGGAGGGGGACTTTCAAGAGACCCAGTACTTC. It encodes CASSLWTEGDFQETQYF.